The T cell receptor (beta chain) under discussion was sequenced for a study of cytomegalovirus exposure and HLA in healthy donors. Looking at the study overall: The 110 or so validation repertoires were produced on the same platform as the 500 to 800 repertoires of the first cohort. This was reported in a later analysis.

General observations from the study: TCR clusters originating in the first cohort tended to co-occur in the 100 to 150 validation repertoires, according to a later analysis.

Assay used: immunoSEQ multiplex PCR; TCRdb lists only in-frame clones, some missing. The table shows roughly 170,000 clones, with around 82% occurring only once. The sample holds a few counts of this clone. The antigen is unknown. Germline assignment: CDR1 MNHEY and CDR2 SMNVEV (reference sequence). CDR3 size: 13 residues. V was pared by 8 bases and J by 4 bases, with 3 bases of the junction left unmatched. From the approximately 120-subject validation cohort, which was separate from the roughly 680-subject first cohort, the donors were drawn. Input material: PBMCs. The clonotype was recovered from a woman younger than 35 in good health and CMV-seropositive. This chain joins TRBV27 and TRBJ1-1, with TRBD1 matching 11 bases. CDR3 amino acids: CASPGTGGTEAFF. The CDR3 nucleotides are TGTGCCAGCCCCGGGACAGGGGGCACTGAAGCTTTCTTT.